This TCR beta chain comes out of a study of Ad26.COV2.S vaccination and SARS-CoV-2 variants. Study-level findings and limits: Placebo recipients trailed vaccine recipients in spike-specific TCR breadth. Once vaccination had occurred, spike-specific CD8+ and CD4+ T cell responses reportedly showed substantial breadth.

TCRdb keeps only in-frame clones here, not all; method: immunoSEQ multiplex PCR. The table has 400,000 to 500,000 clones, approximately 87% seen once. Of note for this clone: Its antigen is as yet unknown.

Documented treatment: approximately 18 received Ad26.COV2.S at low or high dose, single or two shots; roughly five received placebo; per-sample allocation not given. Samples analyzed were those drawn on day 63 after the first vaccine or placebo injection. The individual, an adult aged 18-55 years, was a donor in Boston. Participants' vaccine, an Ad26 vector, delivered Wuhan-strain SARS-CoV-2 spike. The CDR3 spans 16 residues. V shed 3 bases, J shed 2 bases, and the junction held 8 bases outside the gene matches. CDR1 and CDR2 from the germline V gene are ENHRY and SYGVKD. The V and J genes are TRBV10-3 and TRBJ2-5; TRBD1 matches 8 bases. The clonotype was recovered from a person between 18 and 59 years old who received the Ad26.COV2.S COVID-19 vaccine or a placebo. The sequenced sample was peripheral blood, obtained in a trial of Ad26.COV2.S vaccine versus placebo. The CDR3 DNA follows: TGTGCCATCAGTGATATCTACGACAGGGGTCAAGAGACCCAGTACTTC. Amino acids: CAISDIYDRGQETQYF.